These 3 T cell receptor beta chains came from one sample sequenced in a study of cytomegalovirus exposure and HLA in healthy donors. The PCR contained 60 Vbeta and 13 Jbeta primers. Only in-frame clones appear in the TCRdb table, and some are missing; sequencing was by immunoSEQ multiplex PCR. Seen here are some 150,000 clones, 82% observed once, and the top ten hold roughly a tenth. Sequencing was carried out using PBMCs. All receptors come from a man in his forties or fifties in good health and CMV-seropositive.

The V gene is TRBV9, the J gene TRBJ2-1; no clear D. CDR1 and CDR2 from the germline V gene are SGDLS and YYNGEE. This CDR3 is 12 amino acids long. V gave up 3 bases and J gave up 10 bases, with 11 bases separating them. This chain's CDR3 is CASSDEPREQFF. DNA of the CDR3: TGTGCCAGCAGCGACGAACCGCGGGAGCAGTTCTTC.

The V and J genes are TRBV18 and TRBJ1-4; 7 bases fit TRBD1. Germline CDR1 KGHSH, CDR2 LQKENI. The trim removed 5 bases at V and 8 bases at J, leaving 5 bases unmatched. The CDR3 spans 13 residues. DNA of the CDR3: TGTGCCAGCTCAAAGGGGGCCGGGGAAAAACTGTTTTTT. The encoded protein is CASSKGAGEKLFF.

This chain connects TRBV7-2 to TRBJ2-2, with 9 bases matching TRBD1. Unmatched junction bases numbered 0, after V lost 0 bases and J lost 1 base. This CDR3 is 16 amino acids long. The germline CDR1 and CDR2 sequences are SGHTA and FQGNSA. The CDR3 DNA follows: TGTGCCAGCAGCTTAGCGGGACAGGGGAACACCGGGGAGCTGTTTTTT. Its protein is CASSLAGQGNTGELFF.